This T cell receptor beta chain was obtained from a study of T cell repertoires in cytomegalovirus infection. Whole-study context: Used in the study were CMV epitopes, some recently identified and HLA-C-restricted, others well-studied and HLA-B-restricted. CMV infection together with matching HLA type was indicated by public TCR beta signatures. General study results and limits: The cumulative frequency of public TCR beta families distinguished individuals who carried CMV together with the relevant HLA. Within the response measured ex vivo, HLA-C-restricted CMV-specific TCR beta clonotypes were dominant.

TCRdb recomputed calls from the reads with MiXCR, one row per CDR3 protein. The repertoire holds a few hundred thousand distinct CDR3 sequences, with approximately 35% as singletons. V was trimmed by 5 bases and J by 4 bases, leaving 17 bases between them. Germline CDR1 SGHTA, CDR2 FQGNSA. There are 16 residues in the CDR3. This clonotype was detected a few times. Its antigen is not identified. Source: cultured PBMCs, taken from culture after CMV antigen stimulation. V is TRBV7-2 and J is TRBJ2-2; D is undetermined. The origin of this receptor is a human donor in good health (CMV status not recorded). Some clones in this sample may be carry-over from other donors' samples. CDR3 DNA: TGTGCCAGCAGCCGCACCCGTCAGGTTCCCACCGGGGAGCTGTTTTTT. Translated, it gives CASSRTRQVPTGELFF.